A selection of T cell receptor beta chains follows, all from one sample in a study of blood T cell repertoires in COVID-19. Profiled with immunoSEQ multiplex PCR; TCRdb holds only in-frame clones, not every one. The top ten hold 13% to 15% of the sample, which has 150,000 or so clones, almost 85% seen once. The sample taken for sequencing was peripheral blood. The receptors were gathered from a human donor with acute or convalescent COVID-19. The donor label of this sample is uncertain. The CDR3 runs from the conserved cysteine through the conserved F or W. The order of the fields is V gene, J gene, D gene, clone size, CDR3 DNA, CDR3 protein. A D gene is named only where the DNA matches it firmly. Clone size is given for some rows only: seen once, a few or many times, or a class if the clone is expanded.

TRBV7-8,TRBJ1-2,NA,NA,TGTGCCAGCAGTTCTCAGGGGAGGGCCTCCTATGGCTACACCTTC,CASSSQGRASYGYTF
TRBV6-5,TRBJ2-7,NA,once,TGTGCCAGCGAGCAGGGTACCTACGAGCAGTACTTC,CASEQGTYEQYF
TRBV11-2,TRBJ2-5,NA,NA,TGTGCCAGCAGCCCTAGCGCCAAAGAGACCCAGTACTTC,CASSPSAKETQYF
TRBV2,TRBJ1-2,TRBD1,few,TGTGCCAGCATTGTAATTCGGGACAGGGCTTCTGGCTACACCTTC,CASIVIRDRASGYTF
TRBV19,TRBJ2-2,NA,NA,TGTGCCAGTAGTATGACCCTCGGGACCGGGGAGCTGTTTTTT,CASSMTLGTGELFF
TRBV5-6,TRBJ2-7,NA,NA,TGTGCCAGCAGCCGGTCAGGCATGGGCCACGAGCAGTACTTC,CASSRSGMGHEQYF
TRBV25-1,TRBJ2-7,TRBD1,NA,TGTGCCAGCAGTGAATCACTACGAGGGGGCGCGACCTACGAGCAGTACTTC,CASSESLRGGATYEQYF
TRBV11-2,TRBJ2-2,TRBD1,NA,TGTGCCAGCAGCCCGGGACAGGCTAACACCGGGAAGCTGTTTTTT,CASSPGQANTGKLFF
TRBV6-1,TRBJ1-5,TRBD1,NA,TGTGCCAGCAGTGACCGGGGACAGGGGGATTATCAGCCCCAGCATTTT,CASSDRGQGDYQPQHF
TRBV30,TRBJ2-3,TRBD1,NA,TGTGCCTGGAGCATAGGACAGGGAAGGGCAGATACGCAGTATTTT,CAWSIGQGRADTQYF
TRBV6-4,TRBJ2-7,NA,few,TGTGCCAGCAGTTCCCAAACGACAGGTTTCCCTTCCTACGAGCAGTACTTC,CASSSQTTGFPSYEQYF
TRBV3-1/TRBV3-2,TRBJ1-6,NA,few,TGTGCCAGCAGCCAAGGGGCTTCACCCCTCCACTTT,CASSQGASPLHF
TRBV5-1,TRBJ2-1,NA,NA,TGCGCCAGCAGCTCAGATCCCAGCTCCTACAATGAGCAGTTCTTC,CASSSDPSSYNEQFF
TRBV7-8,TRBJ1-5,NA,NA,TGTGCCAGCAGCCCCCGCGGGGGTAGCAATCAGCCCCAGCATTTT,CASSPRGGSNQPQHF
TRBV7-9,TRBJ1-2,NA,NA,TGTGCCAGCACCCAACACGGGGGGGTCGACTATGGCTACACCTTC,CASTQHGGVDYGYTF
TRBV7-2,TRBJ1-2,TRBD1,NA,TGTGCCAGCAGCCCAAGGACAGGGGGAGGCTATGGCTACACCTTC,CASSPRTGGGYGYTF
TRBV2,TRBJ2-7,TRBD1,few,TGTGCCAGCAGTTTCGCCGGGACAGGAGTCTACGAGCAGTACTTC,CASSFAGTGVYEQYF
TRBV3-1/TRBV3-2,TRBJ1-2,TRBD1,NA,TGTGCCAGCAGCCAAGGTTACGGACAGGGAATACGTGGCTACACCTTC,CASSQGYGQGIRGYTF
TRBV2,TRBJ1-2,NA,NA,TGTGCCAGCAGTGGGCCGGGTCTCGGCTATGGCTACACCTTC,CASSGPGLGYGYTF
TRBV5-1,TRBJ1-1,NA,NA,TGCGCCAGCAGCCGTACAGGGACGAACACTGAAGCTTTCTTT,CASSRTGTNTEAFF
TRBV7-2,TRBJ1-2,NA,NA,TGTGCCAGCAGCTTAGTCCAACTTAACTATGGCTACACCTTC,CASSLVQLNYGYTF
TRBV19,TRBJ1-2,TRBD1,few,TGTGCCGGGGCGACAGGGAATGGCTACACCTTC,CAGATGNGYTF
TRBV19,TRBJ2-7,NA,few,TGTGCCAGTAGTATCGACCCAAGGGGGTACGAGCAGTACTTC,CASSIDPRGYEQYF
TRBV18,TRBJ2-7,NA,NA,TGTGCCAGCTCACCGGGGAGCGGGCCCTCCTACGAGCAGTACTTC,CASSPGSGPSYEQYF
TRBV30,TRBJ2-3,TRBD1,once,TGTGCCTGGGACCTTGGGACAGGGGGTAACACAGATACGCAGTATTTT,CAWDLGTGGNTDTQYF
TRBV7-8,TRBJ1-1,TRBD1,NA,TGTGCCAGCAGCTCCAGGGGGGACACTGAAGCTTTCTTT,CASSSRGDTEAFF
TRBV6-5,TRBJ1-5,TRBD1,NA,TGTGCCAGCAGTTCCCAGGGGGCTAAACAGCCCCAGCATTTT,CASSSQGAKQPQHF
TRBV11-1,TRBJ1-1,NA,NA,TGTGCCAGCAGCTTGGGGCGGGGGCGCACTGAAGCTTTCTTT,CASSLGRGRTEAFF
TRBV27,TRBJ2-1,NA,NA,TGTGCCAGCAGTCCTAGGGGATTAGGGAACAATGAGCAGTTCTTC,CASSPRGLGNNEQFF
TRBV7-2,TRBJ2-2,NA,NA,TGTGCCAGCAGCTCCCGGGGAGGGGGGAACACCGGGGAGCTGTTTTTT,CASSSRGGGNTGELFF
TRBV5-4,TRBJ1-2,NA,NA,TGTGCCAGCAGCTTGGCCTCGGCAGGGGCCCCGGGGGGCTACACCTTC,CASSLASAGAPGGYTF
TRBV11-2,TRBJ1-2,NA,NA,TGTGCCAGCAGCCTAACCAACTATGGCTACACCTTC,CASSLTNYGYTF
TRBV5-5,TRBJ1-2,NA,NA,TGTGCCAGCAGCTTGGCCGCAATCTCAGGGAGGGAAGGTAGATATGGCTACACCTTC,CASSLAAISGREGRYGYTF
TRBV7-9,TRBJ1-2,TRBD1,NA,TGTGCCAGCAGCTTAGAGGGGGCGGTAGGCTACACCTTC,CASSLEGAVGYTF
TRBV7-7,TRBJ1-3,TRBD1,NA,TGTGCCAGCAGCCCCGGGACAGGGGGCCTGGACACCATATATTTT,CASSPGTGGLDTIYF
TRBV19,TRBJ2-7,TRBD1,NA,TGTGCCAGTAGTATAGGTGGGACAGGGACCTACGAGCAGTACTTC,CASSIGGTGTYEQYF
TRBV5-5,TRBJ1-5,TRBD1,few,TGTGCCAGCAGCTTGACAGGGGGCATGAATCAGCCCCAGCATTTT,CASSLTGGMNQPQHF
TRBV7-2,TRBJ1-6,NA,NA,TGTGCCAGCAGCTTCGGGTCGAGGGCACCCCTCCACTTT,CASSFGSRAPLHF
TRBV18,TRBJ1-2,TRBD1,NA,TGTGCCAGCTCACCACGGGGTACAGGGGTGGACTATGGCTACACCTTC,CASSPRGTGVDYGYTF
TRBV7-9,TRBJ1-5,TRBD1,NA,TGTGCCAGCAGCCCAGGGGGCCTCAATCAGCCCCAGCATTTT,CASSPGGLNQPQHF
TRBV5-4,TRBJ2-7,TRBD1,NA,TGTGCCAGCAGCTTGGCCAGGGGGCAATACGAGCAGTACTTC,CASSLARGQYEQYF
TRBV7-2,TRBJ2-7,TRBD2,NA,TGTGCCAGCAGCCCCCTCGGGGGGAAATACAAGCAGTACTTC,CASSPLGGKYKQYF
TRBV6-6,TRBJ1-2,TRBD1,NA,TGTGCCAGCAGTTACTCTGGACAGGGGGGCTATGGCTACACCTTC,CASSYSGQGGYGYTF
TRBV5-1,TRBJ2-6,TRBD1,NA,TGCGCCAGCAGCTTGGTACAGGGGGTCTACCCCCCTGGGGCCAACGTCCTGACTTTC,CASSLVQGVYPPGANVLTF
TRBV6-5,TRBJ2-7,TRBD1,NA,TGTGCCAGCAGACTCTCGGGACAGAACATCTACGAGCAGTACTTC,CASRLSGQNIYEQYF
TRBV18,TRBJ1-1,TRBD1,NA,TGTGCCAGCTCACGAACAGGGGAAAGGGACACTGAAGCTTTCTTT,CASSRTGERDTEAFF
TRBV10-2,TRBJ2-7,TRBD1,NA,TGCGCCAGCAATTACAGGGGGCGCTCCTACGAGCAGTACTTC,CASNYRGRSYEQYF
TRBV19,TRBJ1-5,NA,NA,TGTGCCAGTAGTATGGGCAGGATTAACAATCAGCCCCAGCATTTT,CASSMGRINNQPQHF
TRBV4-1,TRBJ1-5,TRBD1,NA,TGCGCCAGCAGCCAAGATATCGGCCAGGGGGGTTATCAGCCCCAGCATTTT,CASSQDIGQGGYQPQHF
TRBV6-1,TRBJ2-3,TRBD2,few,TGTGCCAGCAGTGACCCGGGACTAGCGGAGATCACAGATACGCAGTATTTT,CASSDPGLAEITDTQYF
TRBV10-1,TRBJ1-4,NA,NA,TGCGCCAGCACTCGGAGGCTGGGAGAAAAACTGTTTTTT,CASTRRLGEKLFF
TRBV10-3,TRBJ1-1,TRBD1,NA,TGTGCCATCAGACAGGGGGTGCTGAACACTGAAGCTTTCTTT,CAIRQGVLNTEAFF
TRBV5-1,TRBJ2-1,TRBD2,NA,TGCGCCAGCAGCTTTGGCTTAGCGGGGGGCAATGAGCAGTTCTTC,CASSFGLAGGNEQFF
TRBV18,TRBJ1-5,NA,few,TGTGCCAGCTCAGCTCAGGGGAGCTTTAGCAATCAGCCCCAGCATTTT,CASSAQGSFSNQPQHF
TRBV7-9,TRBJ2-5,TRBD2,few,TGTGCCAGCAGCTTAGACGGGACTAGGGGCGAGACCCAGTACTTC,CASSLDGTRGETQYF